The sequence of this T cell receptor (beta chain) was determined in a study of T cell repertoires in cytomegalovirus infection. Across the study: Well-studied HLA-B-restricted CMV epitopes were used in the study alongside recently identified HLA-C-restricted ones.

MiXCR, applied by TCRdb to the reads, yields one record per CDR3 protein. The sample holds fewer than 85,000 distinct CDR3 sequences; roughly 44% are singletons and the top ten take just over 90%. In the case of this clonotype: Its antigen is as yet unknown.

The CDR3 is made up of 17 amino acids. The junction had 5 bases not matched to a gene; V was cut back by 8 bases and J by 0 bases. Germline loops: CDR1 MNHNY, CDR2 SVGAGI (reference sequence). This rearrangement joins TRBV6-6 to TRBJ2-1; 15 nucleotides line up with TRBD2. The sequence was collected from a human donor in good health (CMV status not recorded). Some clones in this sample may be carry-over from other donors' samples. The material sequenced was CD8+ T cells from cultured PBMCs, taken from culture after CMV antigen stimulation. DNA of the CDR3: TGTGCCAGCTCTAGGACTAGCGGGAGGGGCTCCTACAATGAGCAGTTCTTC. This encodes CASSRTSGRGSYNEQFF.